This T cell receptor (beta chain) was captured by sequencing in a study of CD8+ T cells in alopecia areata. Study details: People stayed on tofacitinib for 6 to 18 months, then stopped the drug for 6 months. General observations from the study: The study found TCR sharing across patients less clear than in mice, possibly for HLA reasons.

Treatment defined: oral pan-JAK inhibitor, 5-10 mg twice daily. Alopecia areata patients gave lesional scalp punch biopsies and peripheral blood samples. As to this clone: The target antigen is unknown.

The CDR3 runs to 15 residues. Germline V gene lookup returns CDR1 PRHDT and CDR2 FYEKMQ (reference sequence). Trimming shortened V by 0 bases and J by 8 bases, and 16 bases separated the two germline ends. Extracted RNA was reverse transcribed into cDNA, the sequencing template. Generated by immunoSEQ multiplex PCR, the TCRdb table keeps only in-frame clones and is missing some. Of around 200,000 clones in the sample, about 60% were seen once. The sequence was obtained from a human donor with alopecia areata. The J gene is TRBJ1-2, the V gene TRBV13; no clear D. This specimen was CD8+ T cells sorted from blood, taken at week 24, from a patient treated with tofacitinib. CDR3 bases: TGTGCCAGCAGCTTAGGCCCCCCGGGCTCCCAGGGCTACACCTTC. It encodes CASSLGPPGSQGYTF.